The present T cell receptor (beta chain) was sequenced within a study of CD8+CD57+ T cells in acquired aplastic anemia. Overall study context: DNA recovered from sorted CD4+ and CD8+ cells had a mean of approximately 3.4 ug.

Remarks on this clonotype: The antigen is not known.

Profiling that covered TCR beta VDJ and CDR3 relied on genomic DNA as its template. Via MiXCR, TCRdb re-called the reads, giving one row per CDR3 protein. The sample lists 200,000 to 250,000 distinct CDR3 sequences, approximately 60% occurring once. Findings and caveats of the study: Researchers report that 25 to 35 CD8+ CDR3 sequences appeared in both patients and controls.

What was sequenced was sorted CD4+, CD8+, or CD8+CD57+ T cells (not recorded which) from PBMCs. The source is a human donor in good health.

The CDR3 is CASKDRGRNSPLHF. CDR3 DNA: TGTGCCAGCAAGGACAGGGGGCGTAATTCACCCCTCCACTTT. The chain combines TRBV14 with TRBJ1-6, with 11 bases fitting TRBD1. The V segment lost 7 bases and the J segment 6 bases; nucleotides outside the gene matches: 2. Per the germline V gene, CDR1 is SGHDN and CDR2 is FVKESK. The CDR3 is 14 amino acids.